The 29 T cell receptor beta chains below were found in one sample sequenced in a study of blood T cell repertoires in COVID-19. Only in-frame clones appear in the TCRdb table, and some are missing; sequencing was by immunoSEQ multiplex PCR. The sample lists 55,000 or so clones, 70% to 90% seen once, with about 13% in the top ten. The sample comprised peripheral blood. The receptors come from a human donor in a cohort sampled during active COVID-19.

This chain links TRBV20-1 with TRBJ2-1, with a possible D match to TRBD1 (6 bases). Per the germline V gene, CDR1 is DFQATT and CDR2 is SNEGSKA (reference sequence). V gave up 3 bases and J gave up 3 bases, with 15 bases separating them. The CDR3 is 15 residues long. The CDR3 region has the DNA TGCAGTGCTAGTCCCAGGGGCCCGGACTACAATGAGCAGTTCTTC. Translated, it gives CSASPRGPDYNEQFF.

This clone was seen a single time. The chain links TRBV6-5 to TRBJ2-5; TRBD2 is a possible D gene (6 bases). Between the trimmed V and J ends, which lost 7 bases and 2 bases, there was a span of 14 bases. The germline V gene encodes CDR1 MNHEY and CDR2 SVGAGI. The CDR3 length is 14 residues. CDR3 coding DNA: TGTGCCAGCATGGGACTTTGGCTTCAAGAGACCCAGTACTTC. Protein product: CASMGLWLQETQYF.

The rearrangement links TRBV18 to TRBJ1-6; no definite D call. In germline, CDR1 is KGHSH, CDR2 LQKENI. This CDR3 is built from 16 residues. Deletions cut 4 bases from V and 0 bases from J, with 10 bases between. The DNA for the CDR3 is TGTGCCAGCTCACTGGAGGAGAGCTCCTATAATTCACCCCTCCACTTT. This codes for CASSLEESSYNSPLHF. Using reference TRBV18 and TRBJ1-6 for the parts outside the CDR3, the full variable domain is NAGVMQNPRHLVRRRGQEARLRCSPMKGHSHVYWYRQLPEEGLKFMVYLQKENIIDESGMPKERFSAEFPKEGPSILRIQQVVRGDSAAYFCASSLEESSYNSPLHFGNGTRLTVT.

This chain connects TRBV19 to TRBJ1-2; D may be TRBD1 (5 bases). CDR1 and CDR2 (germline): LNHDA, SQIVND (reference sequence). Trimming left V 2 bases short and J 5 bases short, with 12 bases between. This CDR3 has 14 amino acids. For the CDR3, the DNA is TGTGCCAGTAGTATAAAACAGGCTTTTTATGGCTACACCTTC. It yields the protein CASSIKQAFYGYTF.

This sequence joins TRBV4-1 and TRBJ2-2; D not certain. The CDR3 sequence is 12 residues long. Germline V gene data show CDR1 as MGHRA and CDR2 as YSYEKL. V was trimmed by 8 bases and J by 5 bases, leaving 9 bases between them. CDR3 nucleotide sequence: TGCGCCAGCGCTCGAGAAACCGGGGAGCTGTTTTTT. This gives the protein CASARETGELFF.

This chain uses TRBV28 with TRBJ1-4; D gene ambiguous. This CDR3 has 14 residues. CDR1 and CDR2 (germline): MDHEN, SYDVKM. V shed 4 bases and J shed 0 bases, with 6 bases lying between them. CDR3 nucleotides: TGTGCCAGCAGTTCGTTTGCAACTAATGAAAAACTGTTTTTT. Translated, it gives CASSSFATNEKLFF. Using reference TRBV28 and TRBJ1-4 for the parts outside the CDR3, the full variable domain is DVKVTQSSRYLVKRTGEKVFLECVQDMDHENMFWYRQDPGLGLRLIYFSYDVKMKEKGDIPEGYSVSREKKERFSLILESASTNQTSMYLCASSSFATNEKLFFGSGTQLSVL.

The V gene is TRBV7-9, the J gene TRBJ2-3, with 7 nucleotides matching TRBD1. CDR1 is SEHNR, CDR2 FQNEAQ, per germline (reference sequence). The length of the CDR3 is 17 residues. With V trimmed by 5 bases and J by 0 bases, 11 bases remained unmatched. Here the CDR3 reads CASSVGRDRASTDTQYF. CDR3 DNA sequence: TGTGCCAGCAGCGTAGGAAGGGACAGAGCTAGCACAGATACGCAGTATTTT.

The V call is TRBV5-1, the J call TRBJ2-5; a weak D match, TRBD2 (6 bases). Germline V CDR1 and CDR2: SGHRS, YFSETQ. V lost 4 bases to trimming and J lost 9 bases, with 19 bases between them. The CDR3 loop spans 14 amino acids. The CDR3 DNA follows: TGCGCCAGCAGCCGGAACACGGATCGGGGGTCCCAGTACTTC. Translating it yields CASSRNTDRGSQYF.

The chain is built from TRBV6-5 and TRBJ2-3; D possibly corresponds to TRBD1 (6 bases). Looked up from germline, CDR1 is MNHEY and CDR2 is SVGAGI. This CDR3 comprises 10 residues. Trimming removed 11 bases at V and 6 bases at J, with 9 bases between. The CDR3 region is CAAGDDTQYF. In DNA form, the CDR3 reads TGTGCCGCAGGGGACGATACGCAGTATTTT.

CDR3 nucleotide sequence: TGTGCCAGCAGCTCCACAGAGGAAGCTTTCTTT. Translating gives CASSSTEEAFF. This chain connects TRBV5-4 to TRBJ1-1; D remains unclear. V lost 3 bases and J 8 bases, leaving 8 bases between the germline ends. This CDR3 contains 11 residues. Germline V gene data show CDR1 as SGHNT and CDR2 as YYREEE (reference sequence).

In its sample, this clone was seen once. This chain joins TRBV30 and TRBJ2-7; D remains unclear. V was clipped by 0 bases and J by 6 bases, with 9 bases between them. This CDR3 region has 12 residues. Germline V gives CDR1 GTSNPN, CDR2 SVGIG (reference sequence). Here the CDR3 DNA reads TGTGCCTGGAGTGTACTTTTCTTCGAGCAGTACTTC. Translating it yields CAWSVLFFEQYF.

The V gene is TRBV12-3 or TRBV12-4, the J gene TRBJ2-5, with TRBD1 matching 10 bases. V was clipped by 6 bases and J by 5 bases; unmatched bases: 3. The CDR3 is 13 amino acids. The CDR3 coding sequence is TGTGCCAGCAGCCTGGGACAGGGGGAGACCCAGTACTTC. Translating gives CASSLGQGETQYF.

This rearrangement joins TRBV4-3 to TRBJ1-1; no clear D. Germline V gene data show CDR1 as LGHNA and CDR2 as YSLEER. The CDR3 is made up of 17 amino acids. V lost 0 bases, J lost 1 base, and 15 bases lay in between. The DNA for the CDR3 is TGCGCCAGCAGCCAAGAACTAATCGGACGGGGGAACACTGAAGCTTTCTTT. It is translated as CASSQELIGRGNTEAFF.

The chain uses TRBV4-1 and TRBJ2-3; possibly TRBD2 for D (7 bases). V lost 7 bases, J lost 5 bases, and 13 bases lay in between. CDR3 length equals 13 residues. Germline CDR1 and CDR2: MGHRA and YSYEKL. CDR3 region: CASIGEGVDTQYF. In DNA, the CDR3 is TGCGCCAGCATTGGGGAGGGGGTAGATACGCAGTATTTT.

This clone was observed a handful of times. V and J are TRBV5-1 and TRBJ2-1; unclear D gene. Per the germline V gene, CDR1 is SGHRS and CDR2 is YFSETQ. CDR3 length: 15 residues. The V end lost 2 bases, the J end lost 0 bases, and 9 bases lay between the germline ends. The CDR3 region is CASSLTTSSYNEQFF. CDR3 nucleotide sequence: TGCGCCAGCAGCTTAACCACCAGCTCCTACAATGAGCAGTTCTTC. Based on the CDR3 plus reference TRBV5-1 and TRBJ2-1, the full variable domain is KAGVTQTPRYLIKTRGQQVTLSCSPISGHRSVSWYQQTPGQGLQFLFEYFSETQRNKGNFPGRFSGRQFSNSRSEMNVSTLELGDSALYLCASSLTTSSYNEQFFGPGTRLTVL.

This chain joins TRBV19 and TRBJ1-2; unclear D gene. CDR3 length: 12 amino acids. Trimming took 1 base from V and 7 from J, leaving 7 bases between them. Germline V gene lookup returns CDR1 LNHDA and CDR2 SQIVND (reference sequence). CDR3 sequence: CASSIASSGYTF. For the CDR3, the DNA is TGTGCCAGTAGTATAGCCAGTTCTGGCTACACCTTC.

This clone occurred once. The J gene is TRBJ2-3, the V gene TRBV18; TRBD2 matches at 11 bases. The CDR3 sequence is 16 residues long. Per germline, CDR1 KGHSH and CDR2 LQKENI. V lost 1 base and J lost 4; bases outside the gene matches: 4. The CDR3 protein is CASSPLLAGVADTQYF. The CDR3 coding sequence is TGTGCCAGCTCACCACTACTAGCGGGAGTGGCAGATACGCAGTATTTT.

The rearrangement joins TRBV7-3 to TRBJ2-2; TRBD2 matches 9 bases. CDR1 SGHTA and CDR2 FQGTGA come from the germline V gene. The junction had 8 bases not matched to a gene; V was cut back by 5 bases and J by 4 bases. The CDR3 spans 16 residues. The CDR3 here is CASSPAGGLVTGELFF. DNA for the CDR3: TGTGCCAGCAGCCCCGCGGGAGGGCTGGTCACCGGGGAGCTGTTTTTT.

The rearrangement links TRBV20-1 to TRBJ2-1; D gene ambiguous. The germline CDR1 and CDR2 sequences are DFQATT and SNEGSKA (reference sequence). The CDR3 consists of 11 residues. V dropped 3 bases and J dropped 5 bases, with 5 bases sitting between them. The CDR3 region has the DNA TGCAGTGCTAGTAAGCACAATGAGCAGTTCTTC. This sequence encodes CSASKHNEQFF.

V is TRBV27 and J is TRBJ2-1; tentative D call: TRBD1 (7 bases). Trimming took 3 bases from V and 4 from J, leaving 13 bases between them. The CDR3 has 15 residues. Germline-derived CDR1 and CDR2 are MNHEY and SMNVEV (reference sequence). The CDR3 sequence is CASSLRAGGYNEQFF. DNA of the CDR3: TGTGCCAGCAGTTTGCGCGCAGGGGGGTACAATGAGCAGTTCTTC.

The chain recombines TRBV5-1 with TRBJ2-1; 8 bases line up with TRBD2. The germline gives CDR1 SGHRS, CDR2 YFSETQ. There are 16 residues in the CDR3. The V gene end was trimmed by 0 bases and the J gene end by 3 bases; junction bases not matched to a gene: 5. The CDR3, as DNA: TGCGCCAGCAGCTTGGAGGCGGGAGGAGTCTACAATGAGCAGTTCTTC. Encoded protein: CASSLEAGGVYNEQFF.

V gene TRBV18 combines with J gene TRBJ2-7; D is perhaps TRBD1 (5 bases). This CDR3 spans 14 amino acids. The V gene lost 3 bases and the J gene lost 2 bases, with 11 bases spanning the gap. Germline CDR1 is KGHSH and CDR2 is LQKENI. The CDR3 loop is CASSPGHPTYEQYF. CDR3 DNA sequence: TGTGCCAGCTCACCGGGGCACCCTACCTACGAGCAGTACTTC.

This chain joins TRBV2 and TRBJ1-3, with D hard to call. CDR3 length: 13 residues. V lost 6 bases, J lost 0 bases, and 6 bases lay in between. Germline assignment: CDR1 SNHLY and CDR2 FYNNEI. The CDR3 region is CASSQYSGNTIYF. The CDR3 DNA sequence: TGTGCCAGCAGCCAGTACTCTGGAAACACCATATATTTT.

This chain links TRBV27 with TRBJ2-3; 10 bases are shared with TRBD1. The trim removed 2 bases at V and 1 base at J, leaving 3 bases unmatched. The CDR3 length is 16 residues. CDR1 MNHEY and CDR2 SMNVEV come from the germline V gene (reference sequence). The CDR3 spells CASSLRQGAGTDTQYF. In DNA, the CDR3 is TGTGCCAGCAGTTTAAGACAGGGGGCTGGCACAGATACGCAGTATTTT.

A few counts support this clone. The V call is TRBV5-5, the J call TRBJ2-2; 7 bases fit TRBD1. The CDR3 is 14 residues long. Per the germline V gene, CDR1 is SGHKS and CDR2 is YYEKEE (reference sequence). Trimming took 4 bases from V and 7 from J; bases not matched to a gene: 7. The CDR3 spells CASSTLPGGGELFF. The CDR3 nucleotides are TGTGCCAGCAGCACCCTTCCAGGGGGCGGGGAGCTGTTTTTT. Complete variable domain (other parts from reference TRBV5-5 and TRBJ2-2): DAGVTQSPTHLIKTRGQQVTLRCSPISGHKSVSWYQQVLGQGPQFIFQYYEKEERGRGNFPDRFSARQFPNYSSELNVNALLLGDSALYLCASSTLPGGGELFFGEGSRLTVL.

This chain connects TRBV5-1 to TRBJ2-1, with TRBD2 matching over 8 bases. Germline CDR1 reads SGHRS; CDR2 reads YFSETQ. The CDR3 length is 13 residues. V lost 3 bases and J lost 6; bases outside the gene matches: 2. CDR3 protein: CASSSTSANEQFF. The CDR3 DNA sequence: TGCGCCAGCAGCTCGACTAGCGCCAATGAGCAGTTCTTC.

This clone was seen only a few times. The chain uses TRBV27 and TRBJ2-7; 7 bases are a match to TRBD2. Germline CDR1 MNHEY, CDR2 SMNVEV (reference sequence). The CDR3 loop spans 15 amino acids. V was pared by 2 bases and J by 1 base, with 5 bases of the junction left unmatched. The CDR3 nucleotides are TGTGCCAGCAGTTTAGTAGCGGGTCAGTCCTACGAGCAGTACTTC. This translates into CASSLVAGQSYEQYF.

DNA for the CDR3: TGTGCCAGCAGAGGCCGCAGGGGCTCCTACGAGCAGTACTTC. Encoded protein: CASRGRRGSYEQYF. V usage is TRBV7-9 and J usage is TRBJ2-7; TRBD1 is a possible D gene (6 bases). There are 14 residues in the CDR3. Germline V gene lookup returns CDR1 SEHNR and CDR2 FQNEAQ (reference sequence). Deletions cut 6 bases from V and 0 bases from J, with 12 bases between.

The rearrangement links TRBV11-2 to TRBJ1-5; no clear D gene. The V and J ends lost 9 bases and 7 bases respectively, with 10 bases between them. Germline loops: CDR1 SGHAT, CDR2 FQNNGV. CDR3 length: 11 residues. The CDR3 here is CARIEGQPQHF. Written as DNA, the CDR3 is TGTGCCAGAATCGAGGGACAGCCCCAGCATTTT.